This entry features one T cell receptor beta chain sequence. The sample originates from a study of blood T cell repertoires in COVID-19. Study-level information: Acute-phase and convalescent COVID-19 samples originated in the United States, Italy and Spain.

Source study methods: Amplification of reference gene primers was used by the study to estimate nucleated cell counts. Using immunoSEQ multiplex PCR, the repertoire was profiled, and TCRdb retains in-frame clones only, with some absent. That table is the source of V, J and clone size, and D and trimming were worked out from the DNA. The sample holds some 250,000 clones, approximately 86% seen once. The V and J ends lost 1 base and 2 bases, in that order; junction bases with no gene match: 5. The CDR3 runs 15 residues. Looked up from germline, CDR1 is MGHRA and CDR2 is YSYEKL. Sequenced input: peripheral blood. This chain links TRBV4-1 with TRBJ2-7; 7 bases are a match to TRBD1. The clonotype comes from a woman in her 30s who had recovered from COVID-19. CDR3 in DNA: TGCGCCAGCAGCCAAGGGACAGGAGTCACCTACGAGCAGTACTTC. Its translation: CASSQGTGVTYEQYF.